This is a list of T cell receptor beta chains from one sample in a study of CD8+ T cells in alopecia areata. The method was immunoSEQ multiplex PCR; TCRdb's version includes in-frame clones alone and lacks a portion of them. The sample carries about 150,000 clones, about 50% recorded once. Sequences were derived from CD8+ T cells sorted from blood, sampled at week 0. The receptors stem from a human donor with alopecia areata. The conserved cysteine and the conserved F or W are not part of the CDR3 here. Fields, in order: D gene, V gene, J gene, CDR3 protein. A D gene is named only where the DNA matches it firmly.

D: -; V: TRBV5-1; J: TRBJ2-7; CDR3: ASSFQGYEQY
D: -; V: TRBV9; J: TRBJ2-1; CDR3: ASSTNGAYNEQF
D: -; V: TRBV23-1; J: TRBJ2-5; CDR3: ASRPGQSEGETQY
D: -; V: TRBV4-2; J: TRBJ2-3; CDR3: ASSQASNQDTQY
D: -; V: TRBV15; J: TRBJ2-1; CDR3: ATSRDYGLREQF
D: TRBD2; V: TRBV27; J: TRBJ2-1; CDR3: ASSWDYYNEQF
D: TRBD2; V: TRBV13; J: TRBJ2-7; CDR3: ASSLLAGGPNEQY
D: TRBD1; V: TRBV29-1; J: TRBJ2-1; CDR3: SAMGQSSYNEQF
D: -; V: TRBV7-9; J: TRBJ2-7; CDR3: ASSLGPEQY
D: -; V: TRBV2; J: TRBJ2-3; CDR3: ASDGTDQDTQY
D: TRBD1; V: TRBV30; J: TRBJ1-5; CDR3: AWSPGQGTQPQH
D: -; V: TRBV27; J: TRBJ2-1; CDR3: ASGSVTWEQF
D: -; V: TRBV7-8; J: TRBJ2-3; CDR3: ASSEPRGPLGTDTQY
D: -; V: TRBV10-2; J: TRBJ2-5; CDR3: ASSERRLETQY
D: TRBD1; V: TRBV15; J: TRBJ2-7; CDR3: ATSRRGTGVEPYEQY
D: -; V: TRBV30; J: TRBJ1-1; CDR3: ACLPPGLTEAF
D: -; V: TRBV30; J: TRBJ1-2; CDR3: ASFNHGYT
D: -; V: TRBV6-1; J: TRBJ2-7; CDR3: ASRPGTTPYEQY
D: -; V: TRBV9; J: TRBJ2-3; CDR3: ASSVVVTDTQY
D: TRBD1; V: TRBV5-1; J: TRBJ2-7; CDR3: ASSPGTGGGYEQY
D: -; V: TRBV4-3; J: TRBJ2-5; CDR3: ASSHLEGTAETQY
D: TRBD1; V: TRBV6-6; J: TRBJ1-5; CDR3: ASSTLTTGNNQPQH
D: -; V: TRBV14; J: TRBJ2-1; CDR3: ASSQAGAGNEQF
D: TRBD2; V: TRBV2; J: TRBJ2-7; CDR3: ARRGDGEQY
D: -; V: TRBV11-2; J: TRBJ2-3; CDR3: ASSRYGDSTDTQY
D: TRBD2; V: TRBV4-3; J: TRBJ2-3; CDR3: ASSQAGDGGDTQY
D: -; V: TRBV6-1; J: TRBJ2-3; CDR3: ASSEALNGGPTDTQY
D: TRBD1; V: TRBV15; J: TRBJ2-5; CDR3: ATRLGDRGQETQY
D: TRBD2; V: TRBV7-3; J: TRBJ2-5; CDR3: ASSLIAGAQETQY
D: -; V: TRBV10-3; J: TRBJ1-2; CDR3: AISEGSADTYGYT
D: -; V: TRBV30; J: TRBJ1-2; CDR3: AWNLEGGYGYT
D: TRBD2; V: TRBV7-2; J: TRBJ2-1; CDR3: ASSFTSDKTNEQF
D: TRBD1; V: TRBV30; J: TRBJ2-1; CDR3: AWSARDRWISYNEQF
D: TRBD1; V: TRBV11-2; J: TRBJ1-1; CDR3: ASSLGTGVDTEAF
D: -; V: TRBV2; J: TRBJ1-2; CDR3: ASMFRIEYGYGYT
D: -; V: TRBV7-9; J: TRBJ2-1; CDR3: ASRLGDEQF
D: -; V: TRBV14; J: TRBJ2-7; CDR3: ASSTLQRRDEQY
D: TRBD2; V: TRBV5-1; J: TRBJ2-1; CDR3: ASSPGTSGGPSYNEQF
D: -; V: TRBV5-1; J: TRBJ2-5; CDR3: ASSLPRTKETQY
D: -; V: TRBV30; J: TRBJ1-6; CDR3: AWSYGQSSPLH
D: -; V: TRBV9; J: TRBJ2-5; CDR3: ASSVNRDKQETQY
D: -; V: TRBV9; J: TRBJ1-2; CDR3: ASSSQGGQVDYGYT
D: -; V: TRBV19; J: TRBJ2-6; CDR3: ASRAGAGANVLT
D: -; V: TRBV6-5; J: TRBJ1-1; CDR3: ASSYSWGAEAF
D: TRBD1; V: TRBV6-5; J: TRBJ1-6; CDR3: ASRSGTGGSPLH
D: TRBD1; V: TRBV27; J: TRBJ1-1; CDR3: ASSWGTGAIEAF
D: TRBD2; V: TRBV29-1; J: TRBJ2-2; CDR3: SVELAGGRNGELF
D: TRBD1; V: TRBV4-3; J: TRBJ2-7; CDR3: ASSLGQGAYEQY
D: -; V: TRBV10-3; J: TRBJ2-3; CDR3: AISGSTTDTQY
D: -; V: TRBV29-1; J: TRBJ1-1; CDR3: SPRRDINTEAF
D: -; V: TRBV29-1; J: TRBJ2-2; CDR3: SANTDTGELF
D: -; V: TRBV29-1; J: TRBJ2-7; CDR3: SVEWGSEYEQY